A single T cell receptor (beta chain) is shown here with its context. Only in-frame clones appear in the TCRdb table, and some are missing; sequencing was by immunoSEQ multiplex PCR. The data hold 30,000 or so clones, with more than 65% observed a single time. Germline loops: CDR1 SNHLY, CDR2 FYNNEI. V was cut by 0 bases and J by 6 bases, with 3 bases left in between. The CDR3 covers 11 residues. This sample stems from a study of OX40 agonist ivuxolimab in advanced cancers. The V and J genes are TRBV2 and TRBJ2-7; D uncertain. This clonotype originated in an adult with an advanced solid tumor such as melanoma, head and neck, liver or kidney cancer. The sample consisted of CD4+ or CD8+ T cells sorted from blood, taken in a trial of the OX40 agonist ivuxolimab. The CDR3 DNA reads TGTGCCAGCAGTGAAGCGTTCGAGCAGTACTTC. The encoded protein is CASSEAFEQYF.